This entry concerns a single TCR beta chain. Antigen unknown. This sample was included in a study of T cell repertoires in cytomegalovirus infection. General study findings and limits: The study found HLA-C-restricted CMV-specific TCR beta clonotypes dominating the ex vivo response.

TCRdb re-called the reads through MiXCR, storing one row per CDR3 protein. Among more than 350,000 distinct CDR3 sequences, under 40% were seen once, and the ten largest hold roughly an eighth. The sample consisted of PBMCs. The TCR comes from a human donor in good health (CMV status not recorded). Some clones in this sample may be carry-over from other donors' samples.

CDR3 bases: TGTGCCAGCAGTAATGGCAGGGTGGGGGGTAATAATTCACCCCTCCACTTT. It specifies CASSNGRVGGNNSPLHF. The V and J genes are TRBV12-3 or TRBV12-4 and TRBJ1-6; tentatively, D is TRBD1 (5 bases). The CDR3 runs 17 residues. V lost 5 bases and J 5 bases, leaving 19 bases between the germline ends.